This T cell receptor (beta chain) was found in a study of T cell responses to AZD1222 COVID-19 vaccine. Study-level points and caveats: Unmutated variant regions reportedly attract nearly half of all spike-specific TCRs. White British donors predominated, females outnumbered males, and clonal diversity was possibly underestimated. Just a handful of people given AZD1222 tested seropositive at baseline. Spike-specific TCR breadth and depth rose after two AZD1222 doses.

Comment on this clone: Its target is unknown.

TCRdb's table, derived via immunoSEQ multiplex PCR, lists solely in-frame clones and lacks some. The table lists 130,000 to 150,000 clones, more than 85% of them singletons. This CDR3 has 16 amino acids. Trimming left V 4 bases short and J 0 bases short, with 15 bases between. Looked up from germline, CDR1 is SGHTA and CDR2 is FQGTGA. This clonotype originated in an adult in good health. The chain recombines TRBV7-3 with TRBJ1-1; unclear D gene. The starting material was peripheral blood, obtained on day 0 of AZD1222 vaccination. The CDR3 sequence: CASSSQPLSVNTEAFF. As DNA, the CDR3 is TGTGCCAGCAGCTCCCAACCCCTCTCAGTGAACACTGAAGCTTTCTTT.